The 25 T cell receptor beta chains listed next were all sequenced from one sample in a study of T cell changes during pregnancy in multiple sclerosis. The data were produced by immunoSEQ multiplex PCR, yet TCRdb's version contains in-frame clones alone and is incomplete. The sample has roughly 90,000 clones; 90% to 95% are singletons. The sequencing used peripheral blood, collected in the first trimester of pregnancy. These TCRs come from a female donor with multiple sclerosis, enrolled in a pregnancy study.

CDR3 sequence (DNA): TGTGCCAGCAGTGAACTAAGCGGGGGGATCACAGATACGCAGTATTTT. Encoded protein: CASSELSGGITDTQYF. V and J are TRBV6-1 and TRBJ2-3, with 9 bases aligning to TRBD2. J was trimmed by 2 bases and V by 2 bases; bases with no gene match: 5. Germline CDR1 MNHNS, CDR2 SASEGT. The CDR3 loop spans 16 amino acids.

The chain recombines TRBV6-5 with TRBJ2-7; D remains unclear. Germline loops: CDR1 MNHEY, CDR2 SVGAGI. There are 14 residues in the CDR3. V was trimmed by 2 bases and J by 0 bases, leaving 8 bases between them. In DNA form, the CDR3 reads TGTGCCAGCAGTTACGCGCGCATCTCCTACGAGCAGTACTTC. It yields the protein CASSYARISYEQYF.

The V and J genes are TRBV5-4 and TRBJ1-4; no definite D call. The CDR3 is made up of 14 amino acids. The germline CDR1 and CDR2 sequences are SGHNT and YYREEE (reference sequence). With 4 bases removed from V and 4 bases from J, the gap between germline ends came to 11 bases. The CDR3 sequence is CASSRGGYNEKLFF. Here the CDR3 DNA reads TGTGCCAGCAGCCGTGGCGGATATAATGAAAAACTGTTTTTT.

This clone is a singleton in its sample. The CDR3 sequence is CASSLGQGPYGYTF. CDR3 sequence (DNA): TGTGCCAGCAGCTTGGGACAGGGACCCTATGGCTACACCTTC. The rearrangement uses TRBV11-1 and TRBJ1-2; TRBD1 agrees at 9 bases. J lost 4 bases, V lost 3 bases, and 3 bases had no gene match. The germline CDR1 and CDR2 sequences are SGHAT and FQDESV (reference sequence). The CDR3 is made up of 14 amino acids.

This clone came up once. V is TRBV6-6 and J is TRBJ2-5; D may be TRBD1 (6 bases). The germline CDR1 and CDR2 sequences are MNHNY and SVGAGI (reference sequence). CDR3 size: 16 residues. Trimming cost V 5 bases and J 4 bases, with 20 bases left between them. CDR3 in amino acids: CASSLSGTPTTETQYF. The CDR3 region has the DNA TGTGCCAGCAGTCTCTCCGGGACACCTACAACAGAGACCCAGTACTTC.

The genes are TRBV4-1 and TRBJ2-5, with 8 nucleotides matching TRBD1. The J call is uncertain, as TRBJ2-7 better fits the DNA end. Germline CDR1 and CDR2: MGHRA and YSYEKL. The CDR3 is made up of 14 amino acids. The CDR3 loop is CASSQAGTGYEQYF. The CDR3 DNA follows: TGCGCCAGCAGCCAAGCCGGGACAGGCTACGAGCAGTACTTC.

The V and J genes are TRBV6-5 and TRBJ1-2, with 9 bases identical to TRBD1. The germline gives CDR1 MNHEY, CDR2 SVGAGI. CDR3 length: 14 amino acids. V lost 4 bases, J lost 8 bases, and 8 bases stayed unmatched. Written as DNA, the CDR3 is TGTGCCAGCAGTTTGTGGACAGGGGTAGGAGGCTACACCTTC. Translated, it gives CASSLWTGVGGYTF.

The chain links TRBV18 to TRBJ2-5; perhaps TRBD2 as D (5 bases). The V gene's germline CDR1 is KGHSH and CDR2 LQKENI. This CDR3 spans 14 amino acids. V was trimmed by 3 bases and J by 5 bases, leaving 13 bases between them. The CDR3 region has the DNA TGTGCCAGCTCACCGCCTAGCTTTCGGGAGACCCAGTACTTC. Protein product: CASSPPSFRETQYF.

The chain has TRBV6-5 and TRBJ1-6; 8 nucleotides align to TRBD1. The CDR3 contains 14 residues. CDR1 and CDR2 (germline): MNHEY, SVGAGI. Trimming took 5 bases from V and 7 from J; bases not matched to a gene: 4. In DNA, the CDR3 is TGTGCCAGCAGTGGGGGACAGGAAAATTCACCCCTCCACTTT. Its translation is CASSGGQENSPLHF.

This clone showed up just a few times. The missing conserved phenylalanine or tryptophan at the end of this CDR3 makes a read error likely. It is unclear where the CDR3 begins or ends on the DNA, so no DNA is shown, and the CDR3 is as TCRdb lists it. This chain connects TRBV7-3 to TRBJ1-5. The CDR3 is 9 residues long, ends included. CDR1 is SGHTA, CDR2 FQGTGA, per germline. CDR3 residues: CASRPAGSH.

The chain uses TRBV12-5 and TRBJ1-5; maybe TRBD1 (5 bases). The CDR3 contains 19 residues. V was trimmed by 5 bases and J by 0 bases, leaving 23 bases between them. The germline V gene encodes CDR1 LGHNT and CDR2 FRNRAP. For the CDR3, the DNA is TGTGCTAGTGGTAAAGTAGCGGGGGGTCTTAATTATAGCAATCAGCCCCAGCATTTT. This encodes CASGKVAGGLNYSNQPQHF.

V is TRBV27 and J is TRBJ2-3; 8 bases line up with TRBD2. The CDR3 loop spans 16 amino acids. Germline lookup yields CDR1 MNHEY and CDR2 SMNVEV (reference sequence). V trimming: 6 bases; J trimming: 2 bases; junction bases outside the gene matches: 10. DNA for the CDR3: TGTGCCAGCAGCCGACCCGGGGGGGAGTACACAGATACGCAGTATTTT. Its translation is CASSRPGGEYTDTQYF.

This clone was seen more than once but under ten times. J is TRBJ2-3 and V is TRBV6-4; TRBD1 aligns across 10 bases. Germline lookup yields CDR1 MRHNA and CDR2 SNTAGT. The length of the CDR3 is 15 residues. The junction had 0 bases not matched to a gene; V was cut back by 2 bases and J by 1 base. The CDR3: CASSDGTGGTDTQYF. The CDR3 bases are TGTGCCAGCAGTGACGGGACAGGGGGCACAGATACGCAGTATTTT.

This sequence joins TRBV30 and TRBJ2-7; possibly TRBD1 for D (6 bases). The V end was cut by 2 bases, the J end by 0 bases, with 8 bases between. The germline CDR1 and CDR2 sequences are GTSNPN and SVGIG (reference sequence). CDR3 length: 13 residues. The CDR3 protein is CAWSQGSSYEQYF. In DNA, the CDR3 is TGTGCCTGGAGTCAGGGGAGCTCCTACGAGCAGTACTTC.

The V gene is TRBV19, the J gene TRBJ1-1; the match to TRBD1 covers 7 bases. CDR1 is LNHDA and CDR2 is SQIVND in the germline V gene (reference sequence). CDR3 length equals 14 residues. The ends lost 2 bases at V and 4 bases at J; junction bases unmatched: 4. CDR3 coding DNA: TGTGCCAGTAGTATAAACAGGGGTGGCACTGAAGCTTTCTTT. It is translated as CASSINRGGTEAFF.

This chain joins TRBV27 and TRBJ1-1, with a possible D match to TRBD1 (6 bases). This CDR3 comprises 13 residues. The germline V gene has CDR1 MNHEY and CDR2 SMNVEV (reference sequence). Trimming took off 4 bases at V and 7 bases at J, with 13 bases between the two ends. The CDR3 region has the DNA TGTGCCAGCAGTTCCGGACAGCATGATGAAGCTTTCTTT. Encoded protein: CASSSGQHDEAFF.

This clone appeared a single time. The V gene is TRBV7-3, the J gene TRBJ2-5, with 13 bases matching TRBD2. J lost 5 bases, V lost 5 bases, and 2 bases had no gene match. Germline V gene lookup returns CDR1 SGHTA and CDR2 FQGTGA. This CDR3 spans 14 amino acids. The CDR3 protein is CASSTSGGAETQYF. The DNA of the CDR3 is TGTGCCAGCAGCACTAGCGGGGGGGCCGAGACCCAGTACTTC.

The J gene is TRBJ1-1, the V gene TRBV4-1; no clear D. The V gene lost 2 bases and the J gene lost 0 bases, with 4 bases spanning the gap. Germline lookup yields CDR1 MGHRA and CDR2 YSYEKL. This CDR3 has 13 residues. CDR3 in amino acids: CASSQNMNTEAFF. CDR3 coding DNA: TGCGCCAGCAGCCAAAACATGAACACTGAAGCTTTCTTT.

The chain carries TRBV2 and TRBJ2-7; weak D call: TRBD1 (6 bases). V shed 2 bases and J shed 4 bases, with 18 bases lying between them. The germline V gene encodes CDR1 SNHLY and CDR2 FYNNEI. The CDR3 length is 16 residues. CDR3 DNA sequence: TGTGCCAGCAGTGAACTTTGGGCCAGGGGACATTACGAGCAGTACTTC. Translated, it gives CASSELWARGHYEQYF.

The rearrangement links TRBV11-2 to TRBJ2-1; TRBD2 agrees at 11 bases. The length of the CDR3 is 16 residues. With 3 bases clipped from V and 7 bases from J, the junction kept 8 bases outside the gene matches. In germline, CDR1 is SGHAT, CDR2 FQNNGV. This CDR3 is CASSLNSGGARNEQFF. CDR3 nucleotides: TGTGCCAGCAGCTTGAATAGCGGGGGGGCCCGGAATGAGCAGTTCTTC.

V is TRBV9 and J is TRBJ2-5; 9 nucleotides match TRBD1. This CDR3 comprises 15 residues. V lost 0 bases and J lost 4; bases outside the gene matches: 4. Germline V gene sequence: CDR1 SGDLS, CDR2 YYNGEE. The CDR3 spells CASSVDWGQGETQYF. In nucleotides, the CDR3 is TGTGCCAGCAGCGTAGATTGGGGACAGGGAGAGACCCAGTACTTC.

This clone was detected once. The CDR3 nucleotides read TGTGCCAGCAGCGTAGCTCGACTAGCGGGGGGGTTCAATGAGCAGTTCTTC. Residues: CASSVARLAGGFNEQFF. The chain has TRBV9 and TRBJ2-1; 14 nucleotides agree with TRBD2. The CDR3 consists of 17 residues. The J segment lost 6 bases and the V segment lost 0 bases, leaving 5 bases of the junction unmatched. CDR1 and CDR2 (germline): SGDLS, YYNGEE.

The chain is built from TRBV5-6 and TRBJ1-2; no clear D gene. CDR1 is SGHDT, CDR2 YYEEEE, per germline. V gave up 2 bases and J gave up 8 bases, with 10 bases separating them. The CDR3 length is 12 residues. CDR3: CASSLGASGYTF. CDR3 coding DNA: TGTGCCAGCAGCTTAGGAGCGTCGGGCTACACCTTC.

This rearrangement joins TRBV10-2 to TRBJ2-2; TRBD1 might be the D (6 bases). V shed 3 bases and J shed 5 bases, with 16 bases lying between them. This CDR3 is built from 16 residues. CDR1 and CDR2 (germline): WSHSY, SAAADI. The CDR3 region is CASSDLGTYRTGELFF. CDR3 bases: TGCGCCAGCAGTGATTTGGGGACATACCGAACCGGGGAGCTGTTTTTT.

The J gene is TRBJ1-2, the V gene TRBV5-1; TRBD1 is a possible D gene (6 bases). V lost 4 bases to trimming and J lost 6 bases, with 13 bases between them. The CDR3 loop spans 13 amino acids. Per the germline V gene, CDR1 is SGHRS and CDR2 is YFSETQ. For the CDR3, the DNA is TGCGCCAGCAGCCCACAGGGTCTCGATGGCTACACCTTC. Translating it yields CASSPQGLDGYTF.